This entry is about one TCR beta chain. No antigen is known for it. The data were obtained in a study of cytomegalovirus exposure and HLA in healthy donors. Study-wide results and limits: For cytomegalovirus status, the classifier reportedly gave diagnoses with high specificity and sensitivity. For most TCR sequences rarity was the rule, although some public TCRs occurred in many donors. Altogether, 170 or so TCR beta chains were recorded as cytomegalovirus-associated.

The donors were part of the roughly 130-subject validation cohort, which stood apart from the roughly 670-subject first cohort. TCRdb's copy holds only in-frame clones and misses some; the assay was immunoSEQ multiplex PCR. The sample has about 180,000 clones, roughly 85% seen once; the top ten hold roughly 15%. Germline V gene data show CDR1 as SGHRS and CDR2 as YFSETQ. This CDR3 is built from 13 residues. The V gene lost 5 bases and the J gene lost 9 bases, with 17 bases spanning the gap. The source material was PBMCs. The clonotype comes from a man younger than 35 in good health and CMV-seropositive. The chain has TRBV5-1 and TRBJ1-1, with a possible D match to TRBD1 (6 bases). The DNA for the CDR3 is TGCGCCAGCAGTTTAGGAAGGGGGGGAAAAGCTTTCTTT. Translated, it gives CASSLGRGGKAFF.